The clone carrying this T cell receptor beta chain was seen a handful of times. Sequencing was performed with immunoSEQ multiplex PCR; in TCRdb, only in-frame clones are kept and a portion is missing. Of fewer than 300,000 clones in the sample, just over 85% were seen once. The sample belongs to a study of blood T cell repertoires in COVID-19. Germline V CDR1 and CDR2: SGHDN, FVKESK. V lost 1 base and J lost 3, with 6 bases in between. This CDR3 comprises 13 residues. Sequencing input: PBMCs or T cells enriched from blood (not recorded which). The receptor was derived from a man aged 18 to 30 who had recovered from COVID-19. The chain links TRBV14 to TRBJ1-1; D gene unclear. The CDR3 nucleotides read TGTGCCAGCAGCCAAGGGCTGGACACTGAAGCTTTCTTT. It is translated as CASSQGLDTEAFF. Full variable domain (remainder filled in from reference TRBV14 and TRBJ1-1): EAGVTQFPSHSVIEKGQTVTLRCDPISGHDNLYWYRRVMGKEIKFLLHFVKESKQDESGMPNNRFLAERTGGTYSTLKVQPAELEDSGVYFCASSQGLDTEAFFGQGTRLTVV.